Presented here are 18 T cell receptor beta chains from one specimen sequenced in a study of CD8+ T cells in alopecia areata. RNA, once extracted, was reverse transcribed into cDNA for use as the sequencing template. Produced via immunoSEQ multiplex PCR; TCRdb's table is partial and in-frame only. The sample has approximately 110,000 clones, none seen only once. What was sequenced was lesional skin. The receptor set was obtained from a C3H/HeJ mouse with alopecia areata. The MHC haplotype recorded for the strain is H2-k.

This clone was observed a few times. Gene names denote mouse genes. The read ends 4 residues early relative to the CDR3; the germline J gene fills the gap. This chain joins TRBV1 and TRBJ2-3, with TRBD1 matching over 9 bases. CDR1 NSQYPW and CDR2 LRSPGD come from the germline V gene (reference sequence). Trimming cost V 1 base and J 0 bases; bases outside gene matches: 5. The CDR3 is 17 amino acids. The sequenced CDR3 bases are TGCACCTGCAGTGCAGGGCCGGGACAGGGTAGTGCAGAA. This gives the protein CTCSAGPGQGSAE. The CDR3, in full, reads CTCSAGPGQGSAETLYF.

This clone has just a few counts. Gene labels here are mouse ones. The CDR3 end falls 4 residues outside the read, so it is completed with the germline J gene. The chain links TRBV13-3 to TRBJ2-5; 9 bases fit TRBD2. Germline V gene sequence: CDR1 NNHDY, CDR2 SYVADS. This CDR3 spans 14 amino acids. V lost 5 bases and J lost 1; bases outside the gene matches: 2. The CDR3 sequence: CASRGLGYQDTQYF. CDR3 bases read: TGTGCCAGCAGAGGACTGGGGTACCAAGAC.

Concerning this clone itself: Mouse gene names and germline throughout. The read ends 4 residues before the CDR3 terminus; that terminus is restored from the germline J gene. The chain recombines TRBV1 with TRBJ1-4; D might be TRBD1 (6 bases). Germline values: CDR1 NSQYPW, CDR2 LRSPGD (reference sequence). The V and J ends lost 5 bases and 1 base respectively, with 14 bases between them. The length of the CDR3 is 16 residues. The CDR3 reads CTCSIPGQNSNERLFF. Incomplete CDR3 DNA: TGCACCTGCAGTATTCCGGGACAAAATTCCAACGAA.

This clone was detected a few times. Gene names and germline refer to mouse. The read terminates 4 residues ahead of where the CDR3 ends, so the germline J gene completes it. The chain uses TRBV19 and TRBJ1-2, with 7 bases that match TRBD1. Germline V gene data show CDR1 as FNHDT and CDR2 as SITEND (reference sequence). Losses at the gene ends were 5 bases for V and 0 bases for J; bases not matched to a gene: 7. This CDR3 contains 15 residues. CDR3 DNA (partial): TGTGCCAGCAGCCCACGGGACAGTGCAAACTCC. Residues: CASSPRDSANS. The entire CDR3 protein is CASSPRDSANSDYTF.

Note on this clone: Mouse germline and gene names are used. Read coverage stops 4 residues before the CDR3 terminus; the germline J gene supplies the remainder. The rearrangement links TRBV13-3 to TRBJ2-3, with 11 bases fitting TRBD2. Germline lookup yields CDR1 NNHDY and CDR2 SYVADS. There are 15 residues in the CDR3. J gave up 2 bases and V 5 bases, and 4 bases lay outside the gene matches. The CDR3 DNA, read in part, is TGTGCCAGCAGCGTACTGGGGGGGCATGCAGAA. Amino acids: CASSVLGGHAE. In full, the CDR3 is CASSVLGGHAETLYF.

This clone was picked up a small number of times. The gene symbols are mouse symbols. The read ends 4 residues early relative to the CDR3; the germline J gene fills the gap. The same CDR3 also results from other DNA sequences found in this sample. This rearrangement joins TRBV1 to TRBJ2-1; 9 bases agree with TRBD2. Germline CDR1 NSQYPW, CDR2 LRSPGD (reference sequence). The CDR3 is 16 amino acids. J gave up 1 base and V 3 bases, and 4 bases lay outside the gene matches. CDR3 protein: CTCSARLGGNYAEQFF. The sequenced CDR3 bases are TGCACCTGCAGTGCCCGGCTGGGGGGGAACTATGCT.

Concerning this clone: Gene and germline names: mouse. The CDR3 goes on 4 residues after the read ends, and that part is filled in from the germline J gene. The chain recombines TRBV13-3 with TRBJ2-7; 7 bases line up with TRBD2. V gave up 3 bases and J gave up 3 bases; unmatched junction bases: 6. Germline V gene data show CDR1 as NNHDY and CDR2 as SYVADS. The CDR3 loop spans 14 amino acids. Partial CDR3 DNA: TGTGCCAGCAGTGCTACTGGGGCCTACTAT. Encoded protein: CASSATGAYY. The full CDR3 is CASSATGAYYEQYF.

This clone was seen repeatedly, ten times or more. At residue 11, the TCRdb protein and translated DNA are inconsistent; the protein given comes from the DNA. Gene names and germline refer to mouse. The CDR3 end is not reached by the read, which stops 3 residues before it; the germline J gene fills it in. The rearrangement uses TRBV13-3 and TRBJ1-3, with 7 bases matching TRBD1. V dropped 4 bases and J dropped 3; count of bases not matched to a gene: 4. This CDR3 spans 14 amino acids. From germline, CDR1 is NNHDY and CDR2 SYVADS. This chain's CDR3 is CASSPGTDGNTLYF. Partial CDR3 DNA: TGTGCCAGCAGTCCTGGGACAGATGGAAATACG.

This clone appeared many times. These gene names are mouse names. The read terminates 4 residues before the CDR3 end, so the remaining end is supplied by the germline J gene. V gene TRBV13-3 combines with J gene TRBJ2-7, with 9 bases lining up with TRBD1. CDR1 is NNHDY, CDR2 SYVADS, per germline. The CDR3 loop spans 15 amino acids. V lost 0 bases, J lost 3 bases, and 4 bases stayed unmatched. The part of the CDR3 DNA that was read is TGTGCCAGCAGTGATGAGGGGGACAGGGTCTAT. It specifies CASSDEGDRVY. The whole CDR3 region reads CASSDEGDRVYEQYF.

This clone was observed at least ten times. Gene names are the mouse ones. The read is 4 residues too short to cover the CDR3 end, so that end is filled in from the germline J gene. The genes are TRBV1 and TRBJ1-2, with D perhaps matching TRBD1 (6 bases). There are 15 residues in the CDR3. V was cut by 0 bases and J by 0 bases, with 8 bases left in between. Germline assignment: CDR1 NSQYPW and CDR2 LRSPGD (reference sequence). CDR3 amino acids: CTCSAEKGANSDYTF. The sequenced part of the CDR3 DNA is TGCACCTGCAGTGCAGAGAAGGGGGCAAACTCC.

This clone was seen only a few times. Gene and germline names: mouse. The read ends 4 residues before the CDR3 terminus; that terminus is restored from the germline J gene. This chain joins TRBV13-3 and TRBJ2-1; D is unresolved. The V and J ends lost 7 bases and 0 bases respectively, with 11 bases between them. Germline lookup yields CDR1 NNHDY and CDR2 SYVADS. The CDR3 has 14 amino acids. CDR3 bases read: TGTGCCAGCGGAACAGTTTATAACTATGCT. It yields the protein CASGTVYNYA. The full CDR3 sequence reads CASGTVYNYAEQFF.

With regard to this clone: Gene names are the mouse ones. The read gets to within 4 residues of the CDR3 end, and the germline J gene fills in the rest. The rearrangement links TRBV13-2 to TRBJ2-2, with TRBD1 identical over 8 bases. The germline gives CDR1 NNHNN, CDR2 SYGAGS (reference sequence). The V and J ends lost 2 bases and 1 base, in that order; junction bases with no gene match: 4. This CDR3 comprises 16 residues. The chain's CDR3 is CASGERDRKNTGQLYF. The CDR3 bases that were read are TGTGCCAGCGGTGAGCGGGACAGGAAAAACACCGGG.

Only a few counts were recorded for this clone. Gene names follow the mouse nomenclature. With the read ending 4 residues before the CDR3 end, the germline J gene is used to fill in that end. The chain employs TRBV31 and TRBJ2-4, with 7 nucleotides matching TRBD2. The trim removed 1 base at V and 3 bases at J, leaving 1 base unmatched. CDR1 is GKSSPN and CDR2 is SITVG in the germline V gene. This CDR3 has 13 amino acids. CDR3 region: CAWSQDWQNTLYF. The sequenced CDR3 bases are TGTGCCTGGAGTCAGGACTGGCAAAAC.

This clone has a handful of counts. Gene names and germline refer to mouse. The read halts 4 residues ahead of the CDR3 end, with the missing end drawn from the germline J gene. J is TRBJ2-5 and V is TRBV13-3; weak D call: TRBD1 (5 bases). This CDR3 spans 13 amino acids. Germline V gene data show CDR1 as NNHDY and CDR2 as SYVADS. Partial CDR3 DNA: TGTGCCAGCAGAGAGGGAGGGGAAGAC. This gives the protein CASREGGED. The complete CDR3 sequence is CASREGGEDTQYF.

This clone was observed a few times. Each gene name is a mouse one. The DNA ends 4 residues before the CDR3 does, and the rest of the CDR3 is filled in from the germline J gene. This chain connects TRBV16 to TRBJ2-7, with 7 bases that match TRBD1. V lost 3 bases to trimming and J lost 0 bases; unmatched junction nucleotides: 5. The CDR3 covers 15 residues. Germline assignment: CDR1 SGHSA and CDR2 FRNQAP. The DNA read from the CDR3 is TGTGCAAGCAGCTTTCCGGGACAGAGCTCCTAT. As protein: CASSFPGQSSY. The full CDR3 protein is CASSFPGQSSYEQYF. The whole variable domain, filled in from reference TRBV16 and TRBJ2-7, reads NAGVIQTPRHKVTGKGQEATLWCEPISGHSAVFWYRQTIVQGLEFLTYFRNQAPIDDSGMPKERFSAQMPNQSHSTLKIQSTQPQDSAVYLCASSFPGQSSYEQYFGPGTRLTVL.

A few counts support this clone. Mouse names are used for the genes. The CDR3 extends 4 residues past the end of the read, so its final part is completed from the germline J gene. The chain has TRBV19 and TRBJ1-1; D is possibly TRBD1 (5 bases). The CDR3 is 14 residues long. Germline V lookup: CDR1 FNHDT, CDR2 SITEND (reference sequence). Trimming shortened V by 0 bases and J by 2 bases, and 8 bases separated the two germline ends. The covered CDR3 bases are TGTGCCAGCAGTATAGGGACACCTAACACA. This translates into CASSIGTPNT. The CDR3 in full is CASSIGTPNTEVFF.

This clone was counted a few times. Mouse gene names apply. Read coverage stops 4 residues before the CDR3 terminus; the germline J gene supplies the remainder. J is TRBJ1-4 and V is TRBV19, with a tentative D call TRBD1 (6 bases). Looked up from germline, CDR1 is FNHDT and CDR2 is SITEND (reference sequence). The germline V and J ends were trimmed by 4 bases and 1 base, with 11 bases remaining between them. This CDR3 has 15 amino acids. The CDR3 region is CASSSTGRSNERLFF. Incomplete CDR3 DNA: TGTGCCAGCAGTTCAACAGGGCGTTCCAACGAA.

This clone was counted a few times. Mouse gene names apply. The read finishes 4 residues shy of the CDR3 end, and the germline J gene is used to complete it. This chain links TRBV1 with TRBJ1-2; tentative D call: TRBD1 (6 bases). The germline gives CDR1 NSQYPW, CDR2 LRSPGD (reference sequence). This CDR3 spans 14 amino acids. The CDR3 region is CTCSAEWGAHDYTF. The sequenced part of the CDR3 DNA is TGCACCTGCAGTGCAGAGTGGGGGGCGCAC.